This T cell receptor beta chain stems from a study of low-dose radiotherapy and immunotherapy resistance in tumors. Described time point: before trial treatment. V shed 1 base, J shed 6 bases, and the junction held 5 bases outside the gene matches. The germline V gene encodes CDR1 SNHLY and CDR2 FYNNEI. The CDR3 contains 14 residues. Alpha and beta chains were covered, as first-strand cDNA relied on TRAV- and TRBV-specific primers. It was with a constant-region primer and a V-primer adapter that TCRs were amplified over roughly 19 PCR cycles. TCRdb reanalysed the reads using MiXCR and keeps one entry per CDR3 protein. The repertoire includes 75,000 to 95,000 distinct CDR3 sequences, roughly a tenth of them detected once, and more than 0.85% sits in the top ten. This clonotype was detected many times.

The sample was PBMCs, taken before treatment. This clonotype originated in a male donor with prostate cancer. This chain links TRBV2 with TRBJ2-7, with 8 bases aligning to TRBD2. In DNA form, the CDR3 reads TGTGCCAGCAGTGAAGATGCGGGAGGCCGCGAGCAGTACTTC. Translated: CASSEDAGGREQYF.